This T cell receptor (beta chain) was observed in a study of blood T cell repertoires in COVID-19. About the research overall: COVID-19 samples collected from the United States, Italy and Spain covered acute and convalescent phases. T cells, B-cell-depleted T cells, or PBMCs provided the cDNA or gDNA that served as material.

Participant ages covered about 18 to 100 years across around 22 US areas. Cohorts were based on clinical histories the participants reported. Here immunoSEQ multiplex PCR was the method, and the copy in TCRdb shows in-frame clones only, minus some. The sample records roughly 260,000 clones, roughly four fifths being singletons. V dropped 1 base and J dropped 10 bases, with 14 bases sitting between them. Germline CDR1 reads LGHDT; CDR2 reads YNNKEL (reference sequence). CDR3 length: 15 amino acids. This clonotype originated in a woman between 40 and 50 years old who had been exposed to COVID-19. Sequenced input: PBMCs or T cells enriched from blood (not recorded which). The chain carries TRBV3-1 (or the pseudogene TRBV3-2) and TRBJ1-6; no reliable D call. The CDR3: CASSQVTHYESPLHF. The CDR3 bases are TGTGCCAGCAGCCAAGTCACACATTACGAATCACCCCTCCACTTT.